The source of this T cell receptor beta chain is a study of regulatory T cells in long-lasting Graves disease. Regarding time point: newly diagnosed GD, antithyroid drugs for less than 3 months. Extracted PBMC RNA gave rise to the TCR library. CDR1 is SGHAT, CDR2 FQNNGV, per germline. The ends were cut back, 1 base at V and 6 bases at J, with 12 bases in the middle. There are 14 residues in the CDR3. This clonotype has just a few counts. CDR3 regions were amplified by Arm-PCR using iRepertoire HTBI primers to build TCR beta libraries. TCRdb independently ran MiXCR on the multiplex PCR reads; one entry per CDR3 protein. The data hold approximately 560,000 distinct CDR3 sequences, with 16% observed a single time. These records were also assigned to another study, of T cells in Graves' hyperthyroidism and ophthalmopathy.

Sequences were derived from peripheral blood mononuclear cells (PBMCs), sampled at new diagnosis, from a patient treated with antithyroid drugs. The sequence derives from a man in his late teens or twenties with Graves disease. The chain couples TRBV11-2 to TRBJ1-1, with no clear D. The CDR3 here is CASSLGFVTAEAFF. The CDR3 DNA reads TGTGCCAGCAGCTTAGGATTTGTGACGGCTGAAGCTTTCTTT.